This TCR beta chain was found in a study of blood T cell repertoires in COVID-19 (dated by TCRdb to the early 2020s). Background on the whole study: Samples covering the acute and convalescent phases of COVID-19 were provided by collaborators in the United States, Italy and Spain. The prospective study material was composed of cDNA or gDNA derived from T cells, B-cell-depleted T cells, or PBMCs. Deeply sampled blood TCRbeta repertoires from subjects exposed to, actively infected with, or recovered from COVID-19 were included in the dataset. The repertoires were released in a freely available public database meant as a resource for research on the immune response to SARS-CoV-2. The samples were drawn from the first 160 participants of the ongoing ImmuneRACE study and from under 1,500 subjects provided by 6 global collaborators. Nearly every sample came with metadata listing a de-identified subject ID, COVID-19 status, age in years and sex. HLA class I and class II types, where available, came from metadata supplied by the sample provider rather than from assay-based typing. Study-wide findings and limitations: The quantity of clinical and demographic metadata differed by source and by participant and was supplied without curation.

TCRbeta CDR3 regions were amplified from genomic DNA by means of the immunoSEQ Assay, a bias-controlled multiplex PCR. In the paper's pipeline: Within the assay, amplification of reference gene primers was used to estimate how many nucleated cells each sample contained. To quantify the absolute abundance of each unique TCRbeta CDR3 rearrangement, sequence reads were collapsed and filtered. Productive Simpson clonality was computed per sample as the square root of Simpson's diversity index over productive rearrangements. TCRdb provides this immuneACCESS table in a form limited to in-frame rearrangements. Some clones are lacking; in checked studies, under half of them reflect an unresolved V gene, and why the rest are absent is not known. V, J and clone size are taken as reported in that table, and D and trimming were inferred from the DNA itself. The sample includes 150,000 to 200,000 clones, with approximately 80% observed a single time. About 10% of the sample comes from the top ten.

V ends up 4 bases short and J 2 bases short, with an unmatched junction base count of 10. From the cysteine up to the phenylalanine, the CDR3 has a length of 17 residues. The only DNA kept is the CDR3, 51 bases in frame from the first base. In the germline V gene, CDR1 corresponds to MGHRA and CDR2 to YSYEKL. Regarding this clone: There is no known antigen for this receptor. The input lacks base qualities; no much larger clone sits a single base away.

Whole blood was collected in K2EDTA tubes by collaborating institutions according to the institutions' own protocols. For TCRbeta analysis, collaborators shipped samples as frozen whole blood, isolated PBMCs, or DNA extracted from either of those sample types. Sequenced sample: peripheral blood. The sequence derives from an elderly woman with active or convalescent COVID-19. The sequence links TRBV4-1 to TRBJ1-5, with TRBD1 identical over 8 junction bases. Here is the DNA: TGCGCCAGCAGCCCCACCGGGACAGGAACTGGCAATCAGCCCCAGCATTTT. This yields the protein CASSPTGTGTGNQPQHF.